This T cell receptor beta chain was obtained from a study of T cells after yellow fever vaccination. Turning to the study itself: Preparing low-cell-number fractions relied on SMART-Seq v4 Ultra Low Input. Points from the study as a whole: On re-exposure, the response was weaker but peaked faster, at day 5 versus 15. Post-booster repertoires contained most primary-vaccination clones again (about 95% CD4, about 90% CD8). Any FACS-sorted repertoire could hold abundant clonotypes that contaminate it from the bulk population.

TCRdb reprocessed the 5' RACE reads with MiXCR, giving one entry per CDR3 protein. In the table there are 340,000 or so distinct CDR3 sequences, around 13% of which are singletons. This CDR3 region has 14 residues. V shed 6 bases and J shed 5 bases, with 13 bases lying between them. As concerns this clonotype: Its specificity is unknown.

This clonotype was sampled from a man younger than 30 who received the YFV17D yellow fever vaccine. The specimen was CD4+ T cells sorted from PBMCs, collected 15 days after the yellow fever booster vaccination. This rearrangement joins TRBV12-3 or TRBV12-4 to TRBJ2-2, with a tentative D call TRBD2 (7 bases). Written as DNA, the CDR3 is TGTGCCAGCAGACTCCGGGGGGCGACCGGGGAGCTGTTTTTT. Amino acid sequence: CASRLRGATGELFF.